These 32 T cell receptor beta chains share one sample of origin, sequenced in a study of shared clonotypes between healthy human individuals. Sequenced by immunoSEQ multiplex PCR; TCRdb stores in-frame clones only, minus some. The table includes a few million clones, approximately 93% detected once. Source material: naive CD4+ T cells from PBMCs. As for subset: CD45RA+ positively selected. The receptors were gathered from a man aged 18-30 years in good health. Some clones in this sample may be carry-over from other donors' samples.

CDR3 bases: TGCGCCAGCAGTTCTAGCGCCCCATCCAGAGGAGAGGAGCAGTTCTTC. This translates into CASSSSAPSRGEEQFF. This chain uses TRBV5-1 with TRBJ2-1; perhaps TRBD2 as D (6 bases). The CDR3 is made up of 16 amino acids. V lost 5 bases, J lost 10 bases, and 25 bases lay in between. CDR1 and CDR2 (germline): SGHRS, YFSETQ.

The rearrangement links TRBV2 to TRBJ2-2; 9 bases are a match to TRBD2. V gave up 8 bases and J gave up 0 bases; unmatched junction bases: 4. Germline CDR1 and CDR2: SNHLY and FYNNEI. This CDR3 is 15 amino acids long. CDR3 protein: CASGTSSSNTGELFF. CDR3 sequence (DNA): TGTGCCAGCGGGACTAGCTCATCGAACACCGGGGAGCTGTTTTTT.

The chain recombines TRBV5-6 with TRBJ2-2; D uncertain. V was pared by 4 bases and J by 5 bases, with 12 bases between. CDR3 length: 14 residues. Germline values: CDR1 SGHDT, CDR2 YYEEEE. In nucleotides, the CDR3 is TGTGCCAGCAGCAAGTACAGAGCAACCGGGGAGCTGTTTTTT. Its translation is CASSKYRATGELFF.

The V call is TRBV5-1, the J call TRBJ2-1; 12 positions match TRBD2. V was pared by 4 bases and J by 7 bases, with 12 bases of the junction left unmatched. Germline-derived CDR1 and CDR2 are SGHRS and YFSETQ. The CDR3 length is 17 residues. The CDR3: CASSVSRLAGVGNEQFF. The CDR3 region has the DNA TGCGCCAGCAGCGTGTCCAGACTAGCGGGAGTAGGTAATGAGCAGTTCTTC.

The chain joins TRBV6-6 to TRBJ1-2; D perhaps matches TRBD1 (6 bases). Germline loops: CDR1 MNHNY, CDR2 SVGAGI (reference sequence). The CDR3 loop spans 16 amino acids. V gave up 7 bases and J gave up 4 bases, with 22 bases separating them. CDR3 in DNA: TGTGCCAGCACCGAGGGGGGGGAGGGTTCATTCTATGGCTACACCTTC. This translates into CASTEGGEGSFYGYTF.

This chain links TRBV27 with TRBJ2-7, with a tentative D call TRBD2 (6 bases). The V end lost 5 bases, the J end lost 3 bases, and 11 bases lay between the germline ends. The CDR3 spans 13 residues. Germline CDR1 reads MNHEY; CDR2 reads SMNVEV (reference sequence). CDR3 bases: TGTGCCAGCAGTCCCGGGACTTACTACGAGCAGTACTTC. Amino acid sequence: CASSPGTYYEQYF.

As DNA, the CDR3 is TGTGCCAGCAGCTTAGCCGGGACAGGGGGCTACGAGCAGTACTTC. Its translation: CASSLAGTGGYEQYF. The chain couples TRBV11-2 to TRBJ2-7; TRBD1 matches at 11 bases. The V gene end was trimmed by 1 base and the J gene end by 3 bases; junction bases not matched to a gene: 2. The CDR3 is made up of 15 amino acids. Germline V CDR1 and CDR2: SGHAT, FQNNGV.

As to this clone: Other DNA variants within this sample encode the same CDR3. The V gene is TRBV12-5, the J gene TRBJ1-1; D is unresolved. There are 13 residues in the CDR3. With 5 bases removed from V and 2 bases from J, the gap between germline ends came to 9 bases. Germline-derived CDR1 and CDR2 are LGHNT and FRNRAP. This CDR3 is CASGPGPNTEAFF. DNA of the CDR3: TGTGCTAGTGGTCCCGGACCCAACACTGAAGCTTTCTTT.

The CDR3, as DNA: TGTGCCAGCAGCATTACTAGCGGGAGGGGGATTGAGCAGTTCTTC. It encodes CASSITSGRGIEQFF. The V and J genes are TRBV7-3 and TRBJ2-1; TRBD2 matches 13 bases. The V segment lost 5 bases and the J segment 9 bases; nucleotides outside the gene matches: 7. Germline CDR1 SGHTA, CDR2 FQGTGA. This CDR3 contains 15 residues.

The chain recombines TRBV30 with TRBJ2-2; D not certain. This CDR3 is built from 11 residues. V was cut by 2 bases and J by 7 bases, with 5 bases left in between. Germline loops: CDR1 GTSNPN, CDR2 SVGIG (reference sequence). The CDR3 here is CAWSSDGELFF. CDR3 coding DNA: TGTGCCTGGAGTTCCGACGGGGAGCTGTTTTTT.

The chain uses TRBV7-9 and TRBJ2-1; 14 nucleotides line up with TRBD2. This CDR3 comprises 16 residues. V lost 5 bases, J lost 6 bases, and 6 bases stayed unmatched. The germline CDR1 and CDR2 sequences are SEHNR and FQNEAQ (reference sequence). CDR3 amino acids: CASSQKGTSGSNEQFF. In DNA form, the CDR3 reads TGTGCCAGCAGCCAAAAAGGGACTAGCGGGAGCAATGAGCAGTTCTTC.

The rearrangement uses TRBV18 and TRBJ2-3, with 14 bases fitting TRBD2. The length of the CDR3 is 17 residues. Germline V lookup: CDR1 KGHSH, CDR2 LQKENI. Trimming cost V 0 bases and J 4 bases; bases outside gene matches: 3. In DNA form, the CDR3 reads TGTGCCAGCTCACCACCGACTAGCGGGAGGGTGGCAGATACGCAGTATTTT. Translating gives CASSPPTSGRVADTQYF.

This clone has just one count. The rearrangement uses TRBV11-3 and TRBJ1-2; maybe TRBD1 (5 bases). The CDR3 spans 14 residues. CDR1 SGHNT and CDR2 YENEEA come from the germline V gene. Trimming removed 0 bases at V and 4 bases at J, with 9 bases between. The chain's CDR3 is CASSLDREGYGYTF. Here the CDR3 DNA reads TGTGCCAGCAGCTTAGACAGGGAAGGCTATGGCTACACCTTC.

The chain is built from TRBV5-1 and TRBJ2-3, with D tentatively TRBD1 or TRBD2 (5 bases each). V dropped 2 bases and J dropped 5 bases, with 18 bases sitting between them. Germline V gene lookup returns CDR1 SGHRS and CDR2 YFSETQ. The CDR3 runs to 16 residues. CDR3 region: CASSFGGPGAKDTQYF. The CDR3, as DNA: TGCGCCAGCAGCTTTGGCGGCCCCGGGGCCAAAGATACGCAGTATTTT.

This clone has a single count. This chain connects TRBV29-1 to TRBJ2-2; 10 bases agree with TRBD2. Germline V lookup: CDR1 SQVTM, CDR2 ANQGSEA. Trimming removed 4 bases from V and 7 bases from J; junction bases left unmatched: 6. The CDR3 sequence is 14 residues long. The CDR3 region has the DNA TGCAGCGTTGCTAGCGGGAGTTTTAACGGGGAGCTGTTTTTT. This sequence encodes CSVASGSFNGELFF.

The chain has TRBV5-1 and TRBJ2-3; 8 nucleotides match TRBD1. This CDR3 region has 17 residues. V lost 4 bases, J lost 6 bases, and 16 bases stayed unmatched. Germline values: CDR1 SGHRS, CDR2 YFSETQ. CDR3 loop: CASSKGQGTELRDTQYF. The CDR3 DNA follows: TGCGCCAGCAGCAAAGGACAGGGAACCGAGCTGAGGGATACGCAGTATTTT. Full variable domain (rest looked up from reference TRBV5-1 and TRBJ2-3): KAGVTQTPRYLIKTRGQQVTLSCSPISGHRSVSWYQQTPGQGLQFLFEYFSETQRNKGNFPGRFSGRQFSNSRSEMNVSTLELGDSALYLCASSKGQGTELRDTQYFGPGTRLTVL.

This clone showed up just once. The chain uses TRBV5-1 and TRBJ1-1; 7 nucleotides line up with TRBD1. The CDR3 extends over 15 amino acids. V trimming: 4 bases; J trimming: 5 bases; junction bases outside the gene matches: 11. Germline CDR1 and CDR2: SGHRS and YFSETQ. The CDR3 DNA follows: TGCGCCAGCAGCCGGGACAGTAGAGTACGGACTGAAGCTTTCTTT. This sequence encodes CASSRDSRVRTEAFF.

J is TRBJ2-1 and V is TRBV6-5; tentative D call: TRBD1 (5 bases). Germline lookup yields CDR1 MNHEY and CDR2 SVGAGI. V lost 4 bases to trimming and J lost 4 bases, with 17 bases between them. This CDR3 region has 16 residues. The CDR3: CASSSPGQGQYNEQFF. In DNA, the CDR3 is TGTGCCAGCAGTTCCCCCGGGCAGGGTCAGTACAATGAGCAGTTCTTC.

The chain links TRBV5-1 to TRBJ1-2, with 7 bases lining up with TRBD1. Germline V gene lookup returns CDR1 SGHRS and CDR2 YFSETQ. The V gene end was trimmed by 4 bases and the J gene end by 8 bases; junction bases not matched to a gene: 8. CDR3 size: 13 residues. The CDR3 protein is CASSPGTEVGYTF. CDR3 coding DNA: TGCGCCAGCAGCCCCGGGACAGAGGTGGGCTACACCTTC.

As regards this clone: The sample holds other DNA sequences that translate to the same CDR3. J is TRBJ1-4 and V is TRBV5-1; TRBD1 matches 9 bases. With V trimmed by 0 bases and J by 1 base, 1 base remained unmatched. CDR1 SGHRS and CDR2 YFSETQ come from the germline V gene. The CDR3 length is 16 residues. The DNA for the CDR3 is TGCGCCAGCAGCTTGGGACAGGGGGTAACTAATGAAAAACTGTTTTTT. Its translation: CASSLGQGVTNEKLFF.

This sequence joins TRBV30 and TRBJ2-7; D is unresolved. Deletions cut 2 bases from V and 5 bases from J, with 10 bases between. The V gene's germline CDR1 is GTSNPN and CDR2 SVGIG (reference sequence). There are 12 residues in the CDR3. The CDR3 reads CAWSPQRHEQYF. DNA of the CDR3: TGTGCCTGGAGTCCCCAGCGACACGAGCAGTACTTC.

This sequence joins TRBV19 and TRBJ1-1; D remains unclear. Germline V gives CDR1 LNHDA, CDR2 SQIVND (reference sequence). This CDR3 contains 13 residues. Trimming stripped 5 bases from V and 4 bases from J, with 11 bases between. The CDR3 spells CASSALVVTEAFF. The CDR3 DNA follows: TGTGCCAGTAGTGCGCTGGTGGTCACTGAAGCTTTCTTT.

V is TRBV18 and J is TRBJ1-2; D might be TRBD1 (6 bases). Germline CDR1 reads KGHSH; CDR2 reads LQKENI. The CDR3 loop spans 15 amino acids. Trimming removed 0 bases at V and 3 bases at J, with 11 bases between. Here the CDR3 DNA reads TGTGCCAGCTCACCACCAACAGGGTGGGACTATGGCTACACCTTC. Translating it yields CASSPPTGWDYGYTF.

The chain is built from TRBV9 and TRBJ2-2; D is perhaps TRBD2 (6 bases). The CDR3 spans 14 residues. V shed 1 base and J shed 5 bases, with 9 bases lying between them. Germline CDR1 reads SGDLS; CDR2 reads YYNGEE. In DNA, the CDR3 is TGTGCCAGCAGCGTACGCGGGATTACCGGGGAGCTGTTTTTT. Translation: CASSVRGITGELFF. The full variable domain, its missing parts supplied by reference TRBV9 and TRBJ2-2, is DSGVTQTPKHLITATGQRVTLRCSPRSGDLSVYWYQQSLDQGLQFLIQYYNGEERAKGNILERFSAQQFPDLHSELNLSSLELGDSALYFCASSVRGITGELFFGEGSRLTVL.

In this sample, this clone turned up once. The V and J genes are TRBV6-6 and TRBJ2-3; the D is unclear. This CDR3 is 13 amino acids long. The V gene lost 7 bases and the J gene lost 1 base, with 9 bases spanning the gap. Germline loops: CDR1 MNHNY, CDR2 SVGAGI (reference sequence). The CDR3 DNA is TGTGCCAGCATCGCGTCGGGCACAGATACGCAGTATTTT. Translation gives CASIASGTDTQYF.

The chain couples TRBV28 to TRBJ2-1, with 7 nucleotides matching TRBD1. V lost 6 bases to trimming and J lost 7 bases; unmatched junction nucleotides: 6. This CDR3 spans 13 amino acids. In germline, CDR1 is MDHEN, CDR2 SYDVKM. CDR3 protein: CASSTDRENEQFF. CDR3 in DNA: TGTGCCAGCAGCACCGACAGGGAGAATGAGCAGTTCTTC.

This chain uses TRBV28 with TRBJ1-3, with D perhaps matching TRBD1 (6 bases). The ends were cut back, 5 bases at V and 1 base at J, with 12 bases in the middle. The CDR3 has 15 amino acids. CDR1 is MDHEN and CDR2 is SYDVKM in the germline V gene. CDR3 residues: CASSPTGWSGNTIYF. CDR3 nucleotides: TGTGCCAGCAGTCCAACAGGGTGGTCTGGAAACACCATATATTTT.

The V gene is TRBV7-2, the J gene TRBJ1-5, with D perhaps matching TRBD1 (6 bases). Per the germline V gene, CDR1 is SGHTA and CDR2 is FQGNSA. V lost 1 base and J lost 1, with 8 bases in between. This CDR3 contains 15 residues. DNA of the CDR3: TGTGCCAGCAGCTTAGACGGACAGAGCAATCAGCCCCAGCATTTT. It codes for CASSLDGQSNQPQHF. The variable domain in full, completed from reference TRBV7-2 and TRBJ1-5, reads GAGVSQSPSNKVTEKGKDVELRCDPISGHTALYWYRQSLGQGLEFLIYFQGNSAPDKSGLPSDRFSAERTGGSVSTLTIQRTQQEDSAVYLCASSLDGQSNQPQHFGDGTRLSIL.

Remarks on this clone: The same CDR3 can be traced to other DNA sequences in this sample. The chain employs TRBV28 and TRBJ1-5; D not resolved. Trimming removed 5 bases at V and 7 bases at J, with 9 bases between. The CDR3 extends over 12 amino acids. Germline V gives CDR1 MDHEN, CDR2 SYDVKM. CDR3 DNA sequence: TGTGCCAGCAGTCTGATCGGGCAGCCCCAGCATTTT. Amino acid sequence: CASSLIGQPQHF.

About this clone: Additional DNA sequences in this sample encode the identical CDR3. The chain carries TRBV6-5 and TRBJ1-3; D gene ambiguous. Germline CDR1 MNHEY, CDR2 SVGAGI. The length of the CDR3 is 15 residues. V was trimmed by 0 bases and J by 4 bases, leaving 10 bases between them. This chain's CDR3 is CASSYSGSGGNTIYF. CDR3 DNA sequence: TGTGCCAGCAGTTACTCGGGTTCTGGGGGAAACACCATATATTTT.

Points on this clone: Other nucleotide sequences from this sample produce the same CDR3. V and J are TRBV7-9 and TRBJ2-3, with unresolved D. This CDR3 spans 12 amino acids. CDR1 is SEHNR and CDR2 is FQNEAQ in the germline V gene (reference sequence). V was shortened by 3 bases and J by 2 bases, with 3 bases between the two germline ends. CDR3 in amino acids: CASSFDTDTQYF. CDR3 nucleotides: TGTGCCAGCAGCTTCGACACAGATACGCAGTATTTT.

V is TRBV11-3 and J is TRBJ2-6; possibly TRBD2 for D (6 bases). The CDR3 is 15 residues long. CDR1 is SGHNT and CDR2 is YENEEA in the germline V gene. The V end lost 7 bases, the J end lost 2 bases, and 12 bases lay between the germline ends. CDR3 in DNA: TGTGCCAGCACCCTGGGAGGTGCTGGGGCCAACGTCCTGACTTTC. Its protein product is CASTLGGAGANVLTF.